This TCR beta chain was captured by sequencing in a study of blood T cell repertoires in COVID-19. Using immunoSEQ multiplex PCR, the repertoire was profiled, and TCRdb retains in-frame clones only, with some absent. The table has roughly 250,000 clones, around 80% seen once; the top ten hold roughly 4%. The V gene's germline CDR1 is LGHNT and CDR2 FRNRAP. Trimming shortened V by 6 bases and J by 0 bases, and 6 bases separated the two germline ends. This CDR3 has 13 amino acids. This clone has just one count. This receptor was obtained from a woman in her forties with active or convalescent COVID-19. What was sequenced was peripheral blood. The chain has TRBV12-5 and TRBJ1-3; D not certain. As DNA, the CDR3 is TGTGCTAGTGGAGAGGACTCTGGAAACACCATATATTTT. Amino acids: CASGEDSGNTIYF.